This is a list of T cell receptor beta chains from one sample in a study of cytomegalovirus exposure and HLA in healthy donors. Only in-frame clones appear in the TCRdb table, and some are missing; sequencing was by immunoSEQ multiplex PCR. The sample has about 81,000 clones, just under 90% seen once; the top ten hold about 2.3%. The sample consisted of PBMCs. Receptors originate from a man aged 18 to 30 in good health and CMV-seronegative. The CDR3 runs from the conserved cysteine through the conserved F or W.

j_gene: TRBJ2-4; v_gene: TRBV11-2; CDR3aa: CASSLVGQNIQYF
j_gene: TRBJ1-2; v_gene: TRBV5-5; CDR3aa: CASSAGRGYGYTF
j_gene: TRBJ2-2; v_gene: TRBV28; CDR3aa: CASSWREGVGELFF
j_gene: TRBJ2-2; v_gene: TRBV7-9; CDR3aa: CASSSETVTGELFF
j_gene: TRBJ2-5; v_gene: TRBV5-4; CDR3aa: CASSMDSIRETQYF
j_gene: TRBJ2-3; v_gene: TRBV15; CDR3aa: CATSGDRRTDTQYF
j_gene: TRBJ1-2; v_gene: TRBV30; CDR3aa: CAWGTGMHYGYTF
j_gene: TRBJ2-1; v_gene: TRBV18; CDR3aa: CASSKGQSSYNEQFF
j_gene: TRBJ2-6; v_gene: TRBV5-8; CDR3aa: CASSHGTEPSGANVLTF
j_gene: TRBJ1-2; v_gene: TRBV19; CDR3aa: CASTEANYGYTF
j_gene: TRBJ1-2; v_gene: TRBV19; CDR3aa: CASSSLGADDYGYTF
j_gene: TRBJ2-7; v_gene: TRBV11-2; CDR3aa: CASSPGDYYEQYF
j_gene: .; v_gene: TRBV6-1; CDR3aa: CASSEVGRDSYEQYF
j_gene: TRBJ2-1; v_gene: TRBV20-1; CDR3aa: CSALGGALVFF
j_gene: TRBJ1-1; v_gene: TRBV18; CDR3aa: CASGQKEAAFF
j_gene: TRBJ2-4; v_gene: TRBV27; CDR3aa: CASTKNGGVAKNIQYF
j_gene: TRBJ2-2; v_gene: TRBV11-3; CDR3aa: CASSLRGNTGELFF
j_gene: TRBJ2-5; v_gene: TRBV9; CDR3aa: CASSAPGTQYF
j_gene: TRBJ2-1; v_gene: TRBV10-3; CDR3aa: CATFLGSGEVGNEQFF
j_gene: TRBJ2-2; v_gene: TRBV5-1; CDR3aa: CASSMSSREVGELFF
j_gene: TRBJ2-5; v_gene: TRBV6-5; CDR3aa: CASRPPAEGGETQYF
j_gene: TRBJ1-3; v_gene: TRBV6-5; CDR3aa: CASSYSRAGNTIYF
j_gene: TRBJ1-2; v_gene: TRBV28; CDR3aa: CASSPYLQNYTF
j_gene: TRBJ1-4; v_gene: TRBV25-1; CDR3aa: CASSGGIGTVNEKLFF
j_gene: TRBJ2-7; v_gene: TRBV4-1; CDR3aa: CASSQKPGLQYEQYF
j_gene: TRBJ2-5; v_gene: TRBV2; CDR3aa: CASSEYSTGLETQYF
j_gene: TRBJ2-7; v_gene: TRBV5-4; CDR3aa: CASSRTGLGPYEQYF
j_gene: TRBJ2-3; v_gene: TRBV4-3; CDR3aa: CASSQDNNRGTDTQYF
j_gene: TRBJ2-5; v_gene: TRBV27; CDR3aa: CASSLSRLGREETQYF
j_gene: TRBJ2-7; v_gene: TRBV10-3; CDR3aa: CAISVNTYEQYF
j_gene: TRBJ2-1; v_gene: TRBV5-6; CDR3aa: CASSWEGTINREQFF
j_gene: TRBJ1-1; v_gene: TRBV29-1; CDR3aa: CSGAGTEVTEAFF
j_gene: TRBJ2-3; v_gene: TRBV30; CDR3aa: CALLSGTDTDTQYF
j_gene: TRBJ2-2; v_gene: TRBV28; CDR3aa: CASSLVTSGSGGELFF
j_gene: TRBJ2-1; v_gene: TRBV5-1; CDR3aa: CASSSQGNEQFF
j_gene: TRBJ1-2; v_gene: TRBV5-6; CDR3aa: CASSLGVRSGYTF
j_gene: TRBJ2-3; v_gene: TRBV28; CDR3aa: CASSSPHSRGTDTQYF
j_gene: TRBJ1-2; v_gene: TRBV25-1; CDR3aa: CASSSPYNPGHDYGYTF
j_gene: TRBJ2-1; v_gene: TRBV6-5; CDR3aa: CASSYSGAGYNEQFF
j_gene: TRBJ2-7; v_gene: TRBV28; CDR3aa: CASTIGTILSYEQYF
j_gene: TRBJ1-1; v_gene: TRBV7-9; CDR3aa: CASSLGGTYTEAFF
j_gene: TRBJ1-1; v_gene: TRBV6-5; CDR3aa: CASRPTGGAKAFF
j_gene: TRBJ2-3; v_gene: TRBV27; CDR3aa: CASSYLGVRPRQGAIDTQYF
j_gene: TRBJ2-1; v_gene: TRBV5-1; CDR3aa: CASSLLAGSKNEQFF
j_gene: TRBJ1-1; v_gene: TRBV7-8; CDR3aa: CASSRNAGRTNTEAFF
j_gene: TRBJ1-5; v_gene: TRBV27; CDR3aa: CASSWSGASNQPQHF
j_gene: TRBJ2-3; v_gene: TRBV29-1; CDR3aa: CSSGTWGGSTDTQYF
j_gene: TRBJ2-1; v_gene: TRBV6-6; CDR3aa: CASGPWSGRPYNEQFF
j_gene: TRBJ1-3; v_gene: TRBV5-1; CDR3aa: CASSPTGRGNTIYF
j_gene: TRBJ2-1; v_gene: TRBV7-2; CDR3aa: CASSLRQALYNEQFF
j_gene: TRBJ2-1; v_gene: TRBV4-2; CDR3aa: CASSGRVTGVYNEQFF
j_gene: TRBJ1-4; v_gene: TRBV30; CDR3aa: CAYKTREKLFF
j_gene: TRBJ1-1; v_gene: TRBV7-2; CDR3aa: CASKRVRDMNTEAFF
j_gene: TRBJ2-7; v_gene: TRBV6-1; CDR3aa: CASSEGMTSGVYEQYF
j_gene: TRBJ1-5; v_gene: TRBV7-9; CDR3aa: CASSLAGGQPQHF
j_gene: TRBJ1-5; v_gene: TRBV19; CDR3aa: CASSTRSGAPQHF
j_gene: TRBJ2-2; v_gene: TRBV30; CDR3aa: CAWEQGVRSGELFF